The next 8 T cell receptor beta chains were all read from a single sample in a study of OX40 agonist ivuxolimab in advanced cancers. Produced via immunoSEQ multiplex PCR; TCRdb's table is partial and in-frame only. Among about 94,000 clones listed, more than 85% were seen once. Sequenced material: CD4+ or CD8+ T cells sorted from blood, taken in a trial of the OX40 agonist ivuxolimab. The receptor source for this set is an adult with an advanced solid tumor such as melanoma, head and neck, liver or kidney cancer.

V is TRBV23-1 and J is TRBJ2-3; either TRBD1 or TRBD2 may fit D (5 bases each). TRBV23-1 is flagged as an ORF with uncertain function. The germline V and J ends were trimmed by 0 bases and 5 bases, with 9 bases remaining between them. The CDR3 is 14 residues long. Here the CDR3 reads CASSQSTGRDTQYF. CDR3 DNA sequence: TGCGCCAGCAGTCAATCGACGGGGCGAGATACGCAGTATTTT.

This clone was seen a handful of times. The gene calls are TRBV7-9 and TRBJ2-2; the D is unclear. The germline gives CDR1 SEHNR, CDR2 FQNEAQ (reference sequence). The CDR3 has 12 amino acids. The V and J ends lost 5 bases and 2 bases respectively, with 3 bases between them. The CDR3 DNA is TGTGCCAGCAGCCCCAACACCGGGGAGCTGTTTTTT. This translates into CASSPNTGELFF.

The chain uses TRBV28 and TRBJ1-6; tentatively, D is TRBD1 (6 bases). CDR3 length: 13 residues. V lost 8 bases, J lost 6 bases, and 11 bases lay in between. Germline V lookup: CDR1 MDHEN, CDR2 SYDVKM. CDR3 bases: TGTGCCAGCGAGACAGGTTCTAATTCACCCCTCCACTTT. Amino acids: CASETGSNSPLHF.

This chain connects TRBV6-1 to TRBJ2-7; a possible D gene is TRBD1 (5 bases). In germline, CDR1 is MNHNS, CDR2 SASEGT. The CDR3 length is 11 residues. V was pared by 6 bases and J by 3 bases, with 6 bases between. As DNA, the CDR3 is TGTGCCAGCAGGACAGTCTACGAGCAGTACTTC. This sequence encodes CASRTVYEQYF.

The chain couples TRBV15 to TRBJ1-1; 9 nucleotides agree with TRBD1. Germline values: CDR1 LNHNV, CDR2 YYDKDF (reference sequence). With V trimmed by 2 bases and J by 3 bases, 4 bases remained unmatched. This CDR3 has 15 amino acids. CDR3 coding DNA: TGTGCCACCAGCAGACAACAGGGGGCGGACACTGAAGCTTTCTTT. This gives the protein CATSRQQGADTEAFF.

The chain uses TRBV7-9 and TRBJ2-7; D is undetermined. CDR1 and CDR2 (germline): SEHNR, FQNEAQ (reference sequence). The CDR3 loop spans 14 amino acids. Trimming shortened V by 5 bases and J by 4 bases, and 15 bases separated the two germline ends. DNA for the CDR3: TGTGCCAGCAGCCGTAGTAAACTCCCTTACGAGCAGTACTTC. It encodes CASSRSKLPYEQYF.

This clone came up once. V usage is TRBV28 and J usage is TRBJ1-1; 9 positions agree with TRBD1. Losses at the gene ends were 3 bases for V and 7 bases for J; bases not matched to a gene: 6. This CDR3 is 14 amino acids long. Germline lookup yields CDR1 MDHEN and CDR2 SYDVKM. The CDR3 region has the DNA TGTGCCAGCAGTTTCGGGACAGGGTCTTTTGAAGCTTTCTTT. Translating it yields CASSFGTGSFEAFF.

The chain links TRBV6-5 to TRBJ1-2; D remains ambiguous. The length of the CDR3 is 15 residues. V dropped 4 bases and J dropped 4 bases, with 16 bases sitting between them. The germline CDR1 and CDR2 sequences are MNHEY and SVGAGI. The CDR3 DNA reads TGTGCCAGCAGTTTCAACACCGTTAGTGGCTATGGCTACACCTTC. This gives the protein CASSFNTVSGYGYTF.